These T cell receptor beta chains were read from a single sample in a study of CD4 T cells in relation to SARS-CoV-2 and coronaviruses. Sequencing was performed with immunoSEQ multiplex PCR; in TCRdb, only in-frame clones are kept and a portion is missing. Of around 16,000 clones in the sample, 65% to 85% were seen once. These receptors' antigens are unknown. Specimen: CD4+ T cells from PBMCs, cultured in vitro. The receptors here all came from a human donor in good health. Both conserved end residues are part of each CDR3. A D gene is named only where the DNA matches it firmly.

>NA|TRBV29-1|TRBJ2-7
TGCAGCGTCCACCCCCCCCTAGAAAACGCAATCTACGAGCAGTACTTC
CSVHPPLENAIYEQYF
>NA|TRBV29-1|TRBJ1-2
TGCAGCGTTGAAACCGGAGGCTATGGCTACACCTTC
CSVETGGYGYTF
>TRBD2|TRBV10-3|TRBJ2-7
TGTGCCATCAGTGCGGGCGGGGGGTCCTACGAGCAGTACTTC
CAISAGGGSYEQYF
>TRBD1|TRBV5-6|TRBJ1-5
TGTGCCAGCAGCTACTCAGGGGGCGGTCAGCCCCAGCATTTT
CASSYSGGGQPQHF
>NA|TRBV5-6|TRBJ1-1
TGTGCCAGCAGCGCCCTGGACAGATTGAACACTGAAGCTTTCTTT
CASSALDRLNTEAFF
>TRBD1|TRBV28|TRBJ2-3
TGTGCCAGCAGTTTGGGACAGACCACAGATACGCAGTATTTT
CASSLGQTTDTQYF
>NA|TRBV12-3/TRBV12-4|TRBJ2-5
TGTGCCAGCAGGACCGCCGGCCAAGAGACCCAGTACTTC
CASRTAGQETQYF
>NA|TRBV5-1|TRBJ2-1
TGCGCCAGCAGCCTCCGGGACGGGACCTACAATGAGCAGTTCTTC
CASSLRDGTYNEQFF
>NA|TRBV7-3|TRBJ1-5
TGTGCCAGCAGTCAGGGCGTCAATCAGCCCCAGCATTTT
CASSQGVNQPQHF
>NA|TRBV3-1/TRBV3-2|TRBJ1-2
TGTGCCAGCAGCCTTCCGGGACAAAATAACTATGGCTACACCTTC
CASSLPGQNNYGYTF
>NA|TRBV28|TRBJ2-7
TGTGCCAGCAGTTTGGCCGGGGGCGGGGGCTCCTACGAGCAGTACTTC
CASSLAGGGGSYEQYF
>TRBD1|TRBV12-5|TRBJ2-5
TGTGCTAGTGGCTCCGGACAGGGCCTCACCCAAGAGACCCAGTACTTC
CASGSGQGLTQETQYF